These T cell receptor beta chains were read from a single sample in a study of CD8+ T cells in alopecia areata. Only in-frame clones appear in the TCRdb table, and some are missing; sequencing was by immunoSEQ multiplex PCR. This repertoire shows some 190,000 clones, around 65% found once; its top ten account for 1% to 1.5%. Sequencing was performed on CD4+ T cells sorted from blood, taken between weeks 43 and 45, from a patient treated with tofacitinib. These receptors were collected from a human donor with alopecia areata. The CDR3 runs from the conserved cysteine through the conserved F or W. The D gene is left open where the match is weak. Only part of the rows carry a size: once, few, many, or a class if the clone is expanded.

V gene: TRBV5-1; D gene: TRBD2; J gene: TRBJ2-3; clone size: -; CDR3 protein: CASTLRAGGDTDTQYF; CDR3 DNA: TGCGCCAGCACCCTTCGGGCGGGGGGTGATACAGATACGCAGTATTTT
V gene: TRBV5-6; D gene: -; J gene: TRBJ1-1; clone size: -; CDR3 protein: CASSSGPRGDIAFF; CDR3 DNA: TGTGCCAGCAGCTCGGGACCCCGGGGGGACATAGCTTTCTTT
V gene: TRBV5-1; D gene: -; J gene: TRBJ2-4; clone size: -; CDR3 protein: CASSLGAKNIQYF; CDR3 DNA: TGCGCCAGCAGCTTGGGCGCTAAAAACATTCAGTACTTC
V gene: TRBV15; D gene: -; J gene: TRBJ2-6; clone size: -; CDR3 protein: CATSSWGSGANVLTF; CDR3 DNA: TGTGCCACCAGCAGTTGGGGCTCTGGGGCCAACGTCCTGACTTTC
V gene: TRBV29-1; D gene: TRBD1; J gene: TRBJ2-5; clone size: -; CDR3 protein: CSVQTGIEAQYF; CDR3 DNA: TGCAGCGTTCAGACAGGGATAGAGGCCCAGTACTTC
V gene: TRBV27; D gene: -; J gene: TRBJ1-6; clone size: -; CDR3 protein: CASSFNRRDSPLHF; CDR3 DNA: TGTGCCAGCAGTTTTAACAGGAGAGATTCACCCCTCCACTTT
V gene: TRBV29-1; D gene: -; J gene: TRBJ2-1; clone size: -; CDR3 protein: CSVDVAGYNEQFF; CDR3 DNA: TGCAGCGTTGATGTCGCAGGGTACAATGAGCAGTTCTTC
V gene: TRBV29-1; D gene: -; J gene: TRBJ1-1; clone size: -; CDR3 protein: CSVENPGMNTEAFF; CDR3 DNA: TGCAGCGTTGAAAATCCCGGGATGAACACTGAAGCTTTCTTT
V gene: TRBV4-3; D gene: -; J gene: TRBJ1-2; clone size: -; CDR3 protein: CASSQGRGGDGYTF; CDR3 DNA: TGCGCCAGCAGCCAAGGGCGGGGGGGCGATGGCTACACCTTC
V gene: TRBV13; D gene: -; J gene: TRBJ2-7; clone size: -; CDR3 protein: CASSLPGNLYEQYF; CDR3 DNA: TGTGCCAGCAGCCTACCAGGGAACCTATACGAGCAGTACTTC
V gene: TRBV6-5; D gene: -; J gene: TRBJ2-7; clone size: -; CDR3 protein: CASSNDKTYEQYF; CDR3 DNA: TGTGCCAGCAGTAACGACAAAACCTACGAGCAGTACTTC
V gene: TRBV7-2; D gene: -; J gene: TRBJ2-2; clone size: -; CDR3 protein: CASSLDQNTGELFF; CDR3 DNA: TGTGCCAGCAGCTTAGACCAAAACACCGGGGAGCTGTTTTTT
V gene: TRBV5-1; D gene: -; J gene: TRBJ1-2; clone size: -; CDR3 protein: CASSSDGQIYGYTF; CDR3 DNA: TGCGCCAGCAGCTCCGATGGACAGATCTATGGCTACACCTTC
V gene: TRBV5-1; D gene: -; J gene: TRBJ2-1; clone size: few; CDR3 protein: CASSLEPGPIQSEQFF; CDR3 DNA: TGCGCCAGCAGCTTAGAACCGGGGCCGATTCAGAGTGAGCAGTTCTTC
V gene: TRBV30; D gene: -; J gene: TRBJ2-5; clone size: once; CDR3 protein: CAWAGQSGEQYF; CDR3 DNA: TGTGCCTGGGCGGGACAATCGGGAGAGCAGTACTTC
V gene: TRBV15; D gene: -; J gene: TRBJ2-1; clone size: -; CDR3 protein: CATSRAPRDEQFF; CDR3 DNA: TGTGCCACCAGCAGAGCCCCGCGGGATGAGCAGTTCTTC
V gene: TRBV30; D gene: -; J gene: TRBJ1-1; clone size: -; CDR3 protein: CAWSVRAGLDTEAFF; CDR3 DNA: TGTGCCTGGAGTGTTCGGGCGGGGCTCGACACTGAAGCTTTCTTT
V gene: TRBV29-1; D gene: -; J gene: TRBJ2-3; clone size: -; CDR3 protein: CSGDSAGITNTQYF; CDR3 DNA: TGCAGCGGCGACAGTGCGGGCATCACGAATACGCAGTATTTT
V gene: TRBV7-7; D gene: TRBD2; J gene: TRBJ2-5; clone size: -; CDR3 protein: CASSLGLAGAQETQYF; CDR3 DNA: TGTGCCAGCAGCTTAGGACTAGCGGGGGCTCAAGAGACCCAGTACTTC
V gene: TRBV5-1; D gene: TRBD1; J gene: TRBJ2-7; clone size: -; CDR3 protein: CASSLRPGQASYEQYF; CDR3 DNA: TGCGCCAGCAGCCTAAGACCGGGACAGGCCTCCTACGAGCAGTACTTC
V gene: TRBV29-1; D gene: -; J gene: TRBJ1-5; clone size: few; CDR3 protein: CSVADGNQPQHF; CDR3 DNA: TGCAGCGTTGCTGATGGCAATCAGCCCCAGCATTTT
V gene: TRBV10-3; D gene: TRBD1; J gene: TRBJ1-1; clone size: few; CDR3 protein: CAISGPQGGNEAFF; CDR3 DNA: TGTGCCATCAGTGGACCACAGGGGGGCAATGAAGCTTTCTTT
V gene: TRBV2; D gene: -; J gene: TRBJ2-6; clone size: -; CDR3 protein: CASSDGGSISSGANVLTF; CDR3 DNA: TGTGCCAGCAGTGACGGCGGCAGTATTAGCTCTGGGGCCAACGTCCTGACTTTC
V gene: TRBV9; D gene: TRBD2; J gene: TRBJ2-3; clone size: once; CDR3 protein: CASSVGLAGGTDTQYF; CDR3 DNA: TGTGCCAGCAGCGTAGGGCTAGCGGGGGGCACAGATACGCAGTATTTT
V gene: TRBV5-4; D gene: -; J gene: TRBJ1-1; clone size: -; CDR3 protein: CASSTTDMNTEAFF; CDR3 DNA: TGTGCCAGCAGCACCACAGACATGAACACTGAAGCTTTCTTT
V gene: TRBV29-1; D gene: -; J gene: TRBJ1-1; clone size: -; CDR3 protein: CSVAPGLNTEAFF; CDR3 DNA: TGCAGCGTTGCGCCAGGGTTGAACACTGAAGCTTTCTTT
V gene: TRBV4-3; D gene: TRBD1; J gene: TRBJ1-2; clone size: -; CDR3 protein: CASSQDGPRTGFDGYTF; CDR3 DNA: TGCGCCAGCAGCCAAGATGGTCCCCGGACAGGGTTTGATGGCTACACCTTC
V gene: TRBV30; D gene: TRBD1; J gene: TRBJ1-6; clone size: -; CDR3 protein: CAWSRTGEGSPLHF; CDR3 DNA: TGTGCCTGGAGTCGGACAGGAGAAGGTTCACCCCTCCACTTT
V gene: TRBV29-1; D gene: TRBD1; J gene: TRBJ2-7; clone size: few; CDR3 protein: CSATGTGPHYEQYF; CDR3 DNA: TGCAGCGCTACCGGGACAGGACCACACTACGAGCAGTACTTC
V gene: TRBV4-3; D gene: TRBD1; J gene: TRBJ2-6; clone size: few; CDR3 protein: CASSQEVTGAVSGANVLTF; CDR3 DNA: TGCGCCAGCAGCCAAGAAGTGACAGGGGCCGTCTCTGGGGCCAACGTCCTGACTTTC
V gene: TRBV30; D gene: -; J gene: TRBJ2-5; clone size: -; CDR3 protein: CAWRYARTLNIETQYF; CDR3 DNA: TGTGCCTGGAGGTACGCCCGGACATTAAATATCGAGACCCAGTACTTC
V gene: TRBV7-2; D gene: -; J gene: TRBJ2-7; clone size: -; CDR3 protein: CASSHYRDTYEQYF; CDR3 DNA: TGCGCCAGCAGCCATTACCGGGACACGTACGAGCAGTACTTC
V gene: TRBV7-2; D gene: -; J gene: TRBJ2-7; clone size: few; CDR3 protein: CASSLVGQNFEQDF; CDR3 DNA: TGTGCCAGCAGCTTAGTGGGACAAAACTTTGAGCAGGACTTC
V gene: TRBV6-5; D gene: -; J gene: TRBJ2-5; clone size: -; CDR3 protein: CASSYGQSRQETQYF; CDR3 DNA: TGTGCCAGCAGTTACGGACAGTCGCGGCAAGAGACCCAGTACTTC
V gene: TRBV7-3; D gene: -; J gene: TRBJ2-2; clone size: -; CDR3 protein: CASSPGSVTGELFF; CDR3 DNA: TGTGCCAGCAGCCCCGGGAGCGTTACCGGGGAGCTGTTTTTT
V gene: TRBV7-6; D gene: -; J gene: TRBJ1-2; clone size: -; CDR3 protein: CASSNDRVSGYTF; CDR3 DNA: TGTGCCAGCAGCAATGACCGAGTTAGCGGCTACACCTTC
V gene: TRBV30; D gene: -; J gene: TRBJ2-2; clone size: -; CDR3 protein: CAWSLELGRLAGELFF; CDR3 DNA: TGTGCCTGGAGTTTGGAACTAGGAAGGTTGGCCGGGGAGCTGTTTTTT
V gene: TRBV7-2; D gene: TRBD1; J gene: TRBJ1-1; clone size: -; CDR3 protein: CASSPLRGSAEAFF; CDR3 DNA: TGTGCCAGCAGTCCACTCAGGGGGTCAGCCGAAGCTTTCTTT
V gene: TRBV7-2; D gene: TRBD1; J gene: TRBJ2-7; clone size: -; CDR3 protein: CASSTSMTGASEQYF; CDR3 DNA: TGTGCCAGCAGCACAAGCATGACAGGGGCTTCCGAGCAGTACTTC
V gene: TRBV7-8; D gene: -; J gene: TRBJ1-2; clone size: -; CDR3 protein: CASSLQRAGGYTF; CDR3 DNA: TGTGCCAGCAGCTTACAAAGGGCGGGGGGCTACACCTTC
V gene: TRBV9; D gene: -; J gene: TRBJ1-5; clone size: few; CDR3 protein: CASSFRDLGNQPQHF; CDR3 DNA: TGTGCCAGCAGCTTCCGGGACCTTGGCAATCAGCCCCAGCATTTT
V gene: TRBV5-1; D gene: -; J gene: TRBJ1-2; clone size: -; CDR3 protein: CASSLDRQANYGYTF; CDR3 DNA: TGCGCCAGCAGCTTGGATCGCCAAGCGAACTATGGCTACACCTTC
V gene: TRBV9; D gene: -; J gene: TRBJ2-7; clone size: -; CDR3 protein: CASSGQPGNEQYF; CDR3 DNA: TGTGCCAGCAGCGGACAACCAGGAAACGAGCAGTACTTC
V gene: TRBV2; D gene: -; J gene: TRBJ2-7; clone size: few; CDR3 protein: CASSGRDTPTYEQYF; CDR3 DNA: TGTGCCAGCAGTGGCAGGGACACCCCAACCTACGAGCAGTACTTC
V gene: TRBV5-1; D gene: -; J gene: TRBJ2-3; clone size: -; CDR3 protein: CASSFGGLDTQYF; CDR3 DNA: TGCGCCAGCAGCTTTGGGGGGCTGGATACGCAGTATTTT
V gene: TRBV2; D gene: -; J gene: TRBJ1-1; clone size: -; CDR3 protein: CASTSGALTEAFF; CDR3 DNA: TGTGCCAGCACTTCAGGGGCCCTCACTGAAGCTTTCTTT
V gene: TRBV29-1; D gene: -; J gene: TRBJ1-2; clone size: few; CDR3 protein: CSVQGALNYGYTF; CDR3 DNA: TGCAGCGTGCAAGGGGCCCTAAACTATGGCTACACCTTC
V gene: TRBV7-2; D gene: -; J gene: TRBJ1-2; clone size: -; CDR3 protein: CASSDYQGSYGYTF; CDR3 DNA: TGTGCCAGCAGCGATTACCAGGGCAGCTATGGCTACACCTTC